These 23 T cell receptor beta chains were sequenced from one sample in a study of T cell responses to AZD1222 COVID-19 vaccine. This table comes from immunoSEQ multiplex PCR, and its TCRdb copy is limited to in-frame clones, with some not included. The sample shows about 120,000 clones, over 80% of them seen only once. Here the sequenced sample was peripheral blood, taken on day 0 of AZD1222 vaccination. These receptors all stem from an adult in good health.

This chain connects TRBV4-1 to TRBJ2-5, with 11 bases aligning to TRBD2. The CDR3 contains 18 residues. CDR1 MGHRA and CDR2 YSYEKL come from the germline V gene. The trim removed 2 bases at V and 0 bases at J, leaving 8 bases unmatched. CDR3 protein: CASSQPGTSGRYQETQYF. The CDR3 DNA is TGCGCCAGCAGCCAACCCGGGACTAGCGGAAGGTACCAAGAGACCCAGTACTTC.

The genes are TRBV7-8 and TRBJ2-7; 7 bases are a match to TRBD1. The J segment lost 2 bases and the V segment lost 5 bases, leaving 9 bases of the junction unmatched. Per germline, CDR1 SGHVS and CDR2 FQNEAQ. CDR3 length equals 15 residues. The CDR3 loop reads CASSAKGDSTYEQYF. In nucleotides, the CDR3 is TGTGCCAGCAGCGCAAAGGGGGACAGCACCTACGAGCAGTACTTC.

The chain links TRBV2 to TRBJ2-7; D uncertain. The CDR3 covers 16 residues. V gave up 3 bases and J gave up 0 bases, with 15 bases separating them. CDR1 SNHLY and CDR2 FYNNEI come from the germline V gene. CDR3 bases: TGTGCCAGCAGTGACGCGTCGGGCAGGAGCTCCTACGAGCAGTACTTC. Amino acid sequence: CASSDASGRSSYEQYF.

The chain has TRBV19 and TRBJ1-2; 10 bases map to TRBD1. CDR1 LNHDA and CDR2 SQIVND come from the germline V gene (reference sequence). The CDR3 is 15 amino acids. Germline trimming cut 2 bases from V and 5 bases from J; bases unmatched to any gene: 5. The CDR3 region is CASSIMGQGFYGYTF. As DNA, the CDR3 is TGTGCCAGTAGTATAATGGGACAGGGGTTTTATGGCTACACCTTC. Full variable domain (rest looked up from reference TRBV19 and TRBJ1-2): DGGITQSPKYLFRKEGQNVTLSCEQNLNHDAMYWYRQDPGQGLRLIYYSQIVNDFQKGDIAEGYSVSREKKESFPLTVTSAQKNPTAFYLCASSIMGQGFYGYTFGSGTRLTVV.

V gene TRBV5-1 combines with J gene TRBJ1-1, with D unclear. Germline CDR1 is SGHRS and CDR2 is YFSETQ. Trimming removed 1 base from V and 11 bases from J, with 12 bases in between. The CDR3 has 12 amino acids. The CDR3 loop reads CASSLPGPGAFF. The DNA for the CDR3 is TGCGCCAGCAGCTTGCCGGGCCCAGGCGCTTTCTTT.

This chain links TRBV6-5 with TRBJ1-2; D is unresolved. V lost 9 bases and J 0 bases, leaving 17 bases between the germline ends. In germline, CDR1 is MNHEY, CDR2 SVGAGI. The CDR3 extends over 15 amino acids. The DNA of the CDR3 is TGTGCCAGTACCGCGGACGGCAACGCTAACTATGGCTACACCTTC. It specifies CASTADGNANYGYTF.

The chain has TRBV7-8 and TRBJ2-7; D remains unclear. CDR1 is SGHVS and CDR2 is FQNEAQ in the germline V gene. The CDR3 is 13 amino acids. Between the trimmed V and J ends, which lost 0 bases and 2 bases, there was a span of 5 bases. In DNA form, the CDR3 reads TGTGCCAGCAGCTTAGCGTCAGCCTACGAGCAGTACTTC. It translates to CASSLASAYEQYF.

The chain recombines TRBV5-1 with TRBJ2-2; the D is unclear. This CDR3 contains 17 residues. V dropped 0 bases and J dropped 4 bases, with 16 bases sitting between them. The germline gives CDR1 SGHRS, CDR2 YFSETQ. CDR3 protein: CASSLAGPFYLTGELFF. The CDR3 DNA is TGCGCCAGCAGCTTGGCCGGACCCTTTTATCTCACCGGGGAGCTGTTTTTT.

The chain carries TRBV6-1 and TRBJ1-2; D unclear. CDR1 and CDR2 (germline): MNHNS, SASEGT. The CDR3 loop spans 15 amino acids. Trimming took 1 base from V and 4 from J, leaving 13 bases between them. The CDR3 DNA reads TGTGCCAGCAGTGAAGGAGGTAGAAGCGGCTATGGCTACACCTTC. Translation: CASSEGGRSGYGYTF.

The V gene is TRBV19, the J gene TRBJ1-4; 9 bases match TRBD1. V trimming: 4 bases; J trimming: 0 bases; junction bases outside the gene matches: 6. Looked up from germline, CDR1 is LNHDA and CDR2 is SQIVND (reference sequence). This CDR3 contains 17 residues. This CDR3 reads CASSKDRGLATNEKLFF. The CDR3 region has the DNA TGTGCCAGTAGTAAGGACAGGGGTTTGGCAACTAATGAAAAACTGTTTTTT.

This chain joins TRBV7-2 and TRBJ1-5; D gene ambiguous. CDR1 and CDR2 (germline): SGHTA, FQGNSA. This CDR3 spans 13 amino acids. V was cut by 2 bases and J by 3 bases, with 5 bases left in between. CDR3 sequence: CASSLQVNQPQHF. CDR3 sequence (DNA): TGTGCCAGCAGCTTACAGGTCAATCAGCCCCAGCATTTT.

The V gene is TRBV4-3, the J gene TRBJ1-1; D is unresolved. The CDR3 has 19 amino acids. Looked up from germline, CDR1 is LGHNA and CDR2 is YSLEER. Between the trimmed V and J ends, which lost 1 base and 0 bases, there was a span of 21 bases. The CDR3 loop is CASSQGHGVVGLVNTEAFF. The CDR3 DNA follows: TGCGCCAGCAGCCAAGGCCATGGGGTAGTTGGACTCGTGAACACTGAAGCTTTCTTT.

This clone showed up just once. The chain uses TRBV19 and TRBJ1-4; weak D call: TRBD1 (6 bases). The CDR3 has 15 residues. Germline V gene sequence: CDR1 LNHDA, CDR2 SQIVND (reference sequence). Trimming shortened V by 5 bases and J by 7 bases, and 17 bases separated the two germline ends. The CDR3 sequence: CASSDPPGDREKLFF. CDR3 sequence (DNA): TGTGCCAGTAGTGACCCCCCAGGGGACCGTGAAAAACTGTTTTTT.

CDR3 coding DNA: TGCGCCAGCAGCCAAGAGGTGGGAGGGCCCTCGTGGTTCTTC. It is translated as CASSQEVGGPSWFF. This chain uses TRBV4-3 with TRBJ2-1; 7 nucleotides agree with TRBD2. The CDR3 has 14 residues. From germline, CDR1 is LGHNA and CDR2 YSLEER. V trimming: 0 bases; J trimming: 15 bases; junction bases outside the gene matches: 11.

The V gene is TRBV18, the J gene TRBJ1-1; TRBD1 matches 7 bases. The CDR3 runs 13 residues. J was trimmed by 3 bases and V by 5 bases; bases with no gene match: 3. Germline values: CDR1 KGHSH, CDR2 LQKENI. The CDR3, as DNA: TGTGCCAGCTCAGCCAGGGGGGACACTGAAGCTTTCTTT. Translating it yields CASSARGDTEAFF.

J is TRBJ1-5 and V is TRBV19; tentative D call: TRBD1 (5 bases). V was clipped by 8 bases and J by 4 bases, with 21 bases between them. Germline CDR1 reads LNHDA; CDR2 reads SQIVND (reference sequence). The CDR3 spans 16 residues. Here the CDR3 DNA reads TGTGCCAGTTTAGGGGTCACGGGCAAAGCAAATCAGCCCCAGCATTTT. Translated, it gives CASLGVTGKANQPQHF.

The V and J genes are TRBV10-2 and TRBJ2-3, with unresolved D. Germline CDR1 WSHSY, CDR2 SAAADI. V gave up 8 bases and J gave up 4 bases, with 10 bases separating them. This CDR3 comprises 12 residues. The CDR3 reads CASAGEADTQYF. CDR3 DNA sequence: TGCGCCAGCGCCGGAGAGGCAGATACGCAGTATTTT.

This chain joins TRBV7-2 and TRBJ2-1; TRBD2 is a possible D gene (7 bases). V gave up 1 base and J gave up 2 bases, with 12 bases separating them. CDR1 and CDR2 from the germline V gene are SGHTA and FQGNSA. The CDR3 is 16 amino acids. The CDR3 bases are TGTGCCAGCAGCTTAGGGGGGGGCTCTCCCTACAATGAGCAGTTCTTC. Amino acid sequence: CASSLGGGSPYNEQFF. Full variable domain (missing parts from reference TRBV7-2 and TRBJ2-1): GAGVSQSPSNKVTEKGKDVELRCDPISGHTALYWYRQSLGQGLEFLIYFQGNSAPDKSGLPSDRFSAERTGGSVSTLTIQRTQQEDSAVYLCASSLGGGSPYNEQFFGPGTRLTVL.

This chain connects TRBV6-5 to TRBJ1-1; D is unclear. CDR1 is MNHEY and CDR2 is SVGAGI in the germline V gene. CDR3 length: 13 amino acids. V was shortened by 8 bases and J by 1 base, with 11 bases between the two germline ends. CDR3 region: CASLGFSNTEAFF. Written as DNA, the CDR3 is TGTGCCAGCTTGGGGTTTTCGAACACTGAAGCTTTCTTT.

This sequence joins TRBV27 and TRBJ2-3, with 9 bases lining up with TRBD2. This CDR3 contains 16 residues. Germline V CDR1 and CDR2: MNHEY, SMNVEV (reference sequence). The J segment lost 1 base and the V segment lost 4 bases, leaving 6 bases of the junction unmatched. The CDR3 here is CASSSLAGPRTDTQYF. CDR3 coding DNA: TGTGCCAGCAGTTCTCTAGCGGGACCCCGCACAGATACGCAGTATTTT.

The chain uses TRBV28 and TRBJ2-7, with D perhaps given as TRBD1 or TRBD2 (5 bases each). V was shortened by 5 bases and J by 4 bases, with 18 bases between the two germline ends. Germline values: CDR1 MDHEN, CDR2 SYDVKM. The CDR3 extends over 15 amino acids. CDR3 sequence reads: CASSPHRGPPYEQYF. The CDR3 DNA follows: TGTGCCAGCAGTCCCCATCGGGGACCGCCTTACGAGCAGTACTTC.

This clone has only a few counts. The V gene is TRBV28, the J gene TRBJ2-3, with 10 nucleotides matching TRBD2. CDR1 is MDHEN and CDR2 is SYDVKM in the germline V gene. V lost 5 bases to trimming and J lost 2 bases; unmatched junction nucleotides: 10. This CDR3 spans 17 amino acids. Written as DNA, the CDR3 is TGTGCCAGCAGTCCACCTTACGGACTAGCGGACACAGATACGCAGTATTTT. Translation gives CASSPPYGLADTDTQYF.

The V call is TRBV30, the J call TRBJ2-5; maybe TRBD2 (5 bases). There are 13 residues in the CDR3. CDR1 and CDR2 from the germline V gene are GTSNPN and SVGIG (reference sequence). DNA of the CDR3: TGTGCGTGGGAGCAACGACCCCCCGAGACCCAGTACTTC. Its protein product is CAWEQRPPETQYF.